The present T cell receptor beta chain was sequenced within a study of shared clonotypes between healthy human individuals. Assay used: immunoSEQ multiplex PCR; TCRdb lists only in-frame clones, some missing. The repertoire holds approximately 2,200,000 clones, with just over 90% as singletons. Positively selected for CCR7, the CD45RO-negative cells used as naive CD8 cells excluded terminally differentiated effector memory CD45RA+ cells. Of note for this clone: Its antigen is not known.

The V and J ends lost 1 base and 5 bases respectively, with 13 bases between them. The germline gives CDR1 SGHTS, CDR2 YDEGEE. The CDR3 contains 14 residues. Study findings and constraints: Richness estimates generally favored naive over memory subsets.

The gene calls are TRBV5-8 and TRBJ2-7; D tentatively reads TRBD1 or TRBD2 (5 bases each). The clonotype comes from a young man in good health. Some clones in this sample may be carry-over from other donors' samples. Input material: naive CD8+ T cells from PBMCs. The CDR3 protein is CASSLQGDQDEQYF. CDR3 DNA: TGTGCCAGCAGCTTGCAGGGAGATCAGGACGAGCAGTACTTC.